These 29 T cell receptor beta chains came from one sample sequenced in a study of blood T cell repertoires in COVID-19. Sequencing used immunoSEQ multiplex PCR; TCRdb keeps in-frame clones, though not all of them. The repertoire has approximately 100,000 clones, about 91% of them found once; the top ten carry roughly 17%. Sequenced sample: peripheral blood. The receptors were sampled from a man between 45 and 60 years old with acute or convalescent COVID-19.

The gene calls are TRBV4-1 and TRBJ1-1, with TRBD1 as a possible D gene (5 bases). V dropped 3 bases and J dropped 6 bases, with 11 bases sitting between them. The germline CDR1 and CDR2 sequences are MGHRA and YSYEKL. The CDR3 is 13 amino acids. The CDR3 coding sequence is TGCGCCAGCAGCCATGCCGGAGGGGCTGAAGCTTTCTTT. Its protein product is CASSHAGGAEAFF.

This chain uses TRBV19 with TRBJ2-2, with D possibly matching TRBD1 (5 bases). Germline V gene lookup returns CDR1 LNHDA and CDR2 SQIVND (reference sequence). Deletions cut 4 bases from V and 4 bases from J, with 16 bases between. The CDR3 totals 16 residues. Here the CDR3 DNA reads TGTGCCAGTAGTAAGGTTGGTCAGGGCGGCACCGGGGAGCTGTTTTTT. Translating it yields CASSKVGQGGTGELFF.

This clone was seen a single time. J is TRBJ1-2 and V is TRBV6-2 or TRBV6-3, with 11 bases that match TRBD1. In germline, CDR1 is MNHEY, CDR2 SVGEGT. The CDR3 runs 15 residues. The trim removed 6 bases at V and 7 bases at J, leaving 10 bases unmatched. CDR3 sequence reads: CASSKSGQGAGGYTF. The DNA for the CDR3 is TGTGCCAGCAGCAAAAGCGGACAGGGGGCGGGTGGCTACACCTTC.

The V gene is TRBV19, the J gene TRBJ1-2, with D perhaps matching TRBD1 (5 bases). CDR1 LNHDA and CDR2 SQIVND come from the germline V gene (reference sequence). The CDR3 sequence is 14 residues long. Trimming took 3 bases from V and 8 from J, leaving 16 bases between them. The CDR3 loop reads CASSILAGSNGYTF. CDR3 nucleotides: TGTGCCAGTAGTATTCTGGCAGGGTCTAACGGCTACACCTTC.

The chain joins TRBV6-6 to TRBJ1-4; D is unresolved. Germline V CDR1 and CDR2: MNHNY, SVGAGI (reference sequence). V was trimmed by 5 bases and J by 8 bases, leaving 9 bases between them. The CDR3 contains 12 residues. CDR3 amino acids: CASSPSAEKLFF. CDR3 DNA: TGTGCCAGCAGTCCATCGGCAGAAAAACTGTTTTTT.

This chain connects TRBV15 to TRBJ1-4; D gene uncertain. Trimming took 1 base from V and 4 from J, leaving 7 bases between them. The CDR3 contains 14 residues. In germline, CDR1 is LNHNV, CDR2 YYDKDF (reference sequence). The DNA of the CDR3 is TGTGCCACCAGCAGAGGTCAGATTAATGAAAAACTGTTTTTT. Its protein product is CATSRGQINEKLFF.

This chain links TRBV5-1 with TRBJ2-5, with 8 bases that match TRBD1. Germline-derived CDR1 and CDR2 are SGHRS and YFSETQ. Trimming took 4 bases from V and 2 from J; bases not matched to a gene: 10. This CDR3 is built from 16 residues. The CDR3 bases are TGCGCCAGCAGCAACGGAATCGGACAGGGACAAGAGACCCAGTACTTC. Translation gives CASSNGIGQGQETQYF.

The chain links TRBV2 to TRBJ2-3, with D perhaps matching TRBD1 (5 bases). Trimming took off 2 bases at V and 2 bases at J, with 14 bases between the two ends. This CDR3 comprises 16 residues. Per germline, CDR1 SNHLY and CDR2 FYNNEI. CDR3 DNA sequence: TGTGCCAGCAGTGAACAGGGTCGATTCCCCACAGATACGCAGTATTTT. Residues: CASSEQGRFPTDTQYF.

The chain carries TRBV27 and TRBJ2-7, with D unresolved. This CDR3 is 14 amino acids long. Trimming left V 3 bases short and J 0 bases short, with 9 bases between. Per germline, CDR1 MNHEY and CDR2 SMNVEV (reference sequence). The CDR3 region has the DNA TGTGCCAGCAGTTTGCAAGCCGCCTCCTACGAGCAGTACTTC. It codes for CASSLQAASYEQYF.

This chain joins TRBV18 and TRBJ2-3; 8 positions agree with TRBD2. Germline lookup yields CDR1 KGHSH and CDR2 LQKENI. J lost 8 bases, V lost 6 bases, and 13 bases had no gene match. The CDR3 length is 15 residues. For the CDR3, the DNA is TGTGCCAGCTCGCCAGCGGGGGCCGCTGGGGGTACGCAGTATTTT. It translates to CASSPAGAAGGTQYF.

The chain employs TRBV7-9 and TRBJ1-5; unclear D gene. This CDR3 has 15 amino acids. Trimming took off 3 bases at V and 4 bases at J, with 13 bases between the two ends. CDR1 and CDR2 from the germline V gene are SEHNR and FQNEAQ (reference sequence). Written as DNA, the CDR3 is TGTGCCAGCAGCTTCGATCGGTCAGGTAATCAGCCCCAGCATTTT. Translating it yields CASSFDRSGNQPQHF.

V is TRBV5-4 and J is TRBJ2-5, with 9 bases that match TRBD1. With 2 bases clipped from V and 5 bases from J, the junction kept 7 bases outside the gene matches. Per germline, CDR1 SGHNT and CDR2 YYREEE (reference sequence). The CDR3 runs to 15 residues. In DNA, the CDR3 is TGTGCCAGCAGCTTTCCACAGGGGGCCGGGGAGACCCAGTACTTC. It encodes CASSFPQGAGETQYF. Drawing the rest from reference TRBV5-4 and TRBJ2-5, the complete variable domain is ETGVTQSPTHLIKTRGQQVTLRCSSQSGHNTVSWYQQALGQGPQFIFQYYREEENGRGNFPPRFSGLQFPNYSSELNVNALELDDSALYLCASSFPQGAGETQYFGPGTRLLVL.

The chain combines TRBV5-1 with TRBJ2-1, with TRBD2 identical over 10 bases. V lost 4 bases and J lost 9; bases outside the gene matches: 13. CDR1 and CDR2 (germline): SGHRS, YFSETQ. The CDR3 spans 16 residues. Here the CDR3 DNA reads TGCGCCAGCAGCCCGGGGAGGGGTAGCGGGGGGCGTGAGCAGTTCTTC. Translation gives CASSPGRGSGGREQFF.

The rearrangement links TRBV3-1 (or the pseudogene TRBV3-2) to TRBJ2-3; D might be TRBD1 (6 bases). This CDR3 region has 13 residues. Looked up from germline, CDR1 is LGHDT and CDR2 is YNNKEL (reference sequence). Trimming shortened V by 5 bases and J by 4 bases, and 10 bases separated the two germline ends. The CDR3 DNA is TGTGCCAGCAGCTTCAGGGGTCCAGATACGCAGTATTTT. Translated, it gives CASSFRGPDTQYF.

The V and J genes are TRBV14 and TRBJ2-3, with TRBD2 identical over 13 bases. This CDR3 has 16 residues. Germline V gene sequence: CDR1 SGHDN, CDR2 FVKESK. V gave up 5 bases and J gave up 6 bases; unmatched junction bases: 8. The CDR3 spells CASSSGLAGVSDTQYF. The CDR3 region has the DNA TGTGCCAGCAGCTCCGGACTAGCGGGGGTATCGGATACGCAGTATTTT.

This clone has only one observation. V is TRBV5-1 and J is TRBJ1-4; 9 bases align to TRBD1. CDR3 length: 16 residues. Germline V lookup: CDR1 SGHRS, CDR2 YFSETQ. V shed 0 bases and J 8 bases; nucleotides not matched to a gene: 8. In DNA form, the CDR3 reads TGCGCCAGCAGCTTGGCCGGGACAGGGCCTCGGGAAAAACTGTTTTTT. This encodes CASSLAGTGPREKLFF.

The chain has TRBV5-6 and TRBJ1-2; D is ambiguous. V was clipped by 2 bases and J by 6 bases, with 8 bases between them. The CDR3 spans 12 residues. Germline V gives CDR1 SGHDT, CDR2 YYEEEE. The CDR3 sequence is CASSLDQDGYTF. The CDR3 DNA sequence: TGTGCCAGCAGCTTAGACCAGGATGGCTACACCTTC.

This clone was counted a single time. The chain uses TRBV5-6 and TRBJ1-4; D may be TRBD1 (5 bases). CDR1 is SGHDT, CDR2 YYEEEE, per germline. The V end was cut by 1 base, the J end by 9 bases, with 13 bases between. The CDR3 loop spans 14 amino acids. In DNA, the CDR3 is TGTGCCAGCAGCTTGAACCAGGCAGGGCAAAAACTGTTTTTT. Translated, it gives CASSLNQAGQKLFF. The full variable domain, with the rest looked up from reference TRBV5-6 and TRBJ1-4, is DAGVTQSPTHLIKTRGQQVTLRCSPKSGHDTVSWYQQALGQGPQFIFQYYEEEERQRGNFPDRFSGHQFPNYSSELNVNALLLGDSALYLCASSLNQAGQKLFFGSGTQLSVL.

V and J are TRBV2 and TRBJ2-5; the match to TRBD2 covers 10 bases. Germline V gene sequence: CDR1 SNHLY, CDR2 FYNNEI. Germline trimming cut 3 bases from V and 7 bases from J; bases unmatched to any gene: 11. The length of the CDR3 is 16 residues. The CDR3 loop is CASSDGASGSRGTQYF. For the CDR3, the DNA is TGTGCCAGCAGTGACGGGGCTAGCGGGAGTCGGGGGACCCAGTACTTC.

The chain employs TRBV6-5 and TRBJ2-3; TRBD1 is a possible D gene (6 bases). With 6 bases removed from V and 2 bases from J, the gap between germline ends came to 15 bases. Germline assignment: CDR1 MNHEY and CDR2 SVGAGI. This CDR3 comprises 15 residues. CDR3 in amino acids: CASSHPGGPTDTQYF. In DNA form, the CDR3 reads TGTGCCAGCAGCCACCCTGGGGGCCCCACAGATACGCAGTATTTT.

V is TRBV4-1 and J is TRBJ1-2; a weak D match, TRBD1 (5 bases). V was clipped by 2 bases and J by 14 bases, with 21 bases between them. This CDR3 has 14 amino acids. Germline V gene data show CDR1 as MGHRA and CDR2 as YSYEKL. CDR3 sequence: CASSQTQQARPLTF. DNA for the CDR3: TGCGCCAGCAGCCAAACCCAACAGGCCCGACCCCTAACCTTC.

This chain links TRBV12-3 or TRBV12-4 with TRBJ2-3; tentatively, D is TRBD2 (5 bases). The V gene lost 7 bases and the J gene lost 1 base, with 9 bases spanning the gap. The length of the CDR3 is 13 residues. CDR3 region: CASTNGGTDTQYF. CDR3 DNA: TGTGCCAGCACCAACGGGGGCACAGATACGCAGTATTTT.

The rearrangement uses TRBV4-2 and TRBJ2-1; D may be TRBD1 (5 bases). Germline CDR1 LGHNA, CDR2 YNFKEQ. The V and J ends lost 4 bases and 7 bases respectively, with 11 bases between them. The CDR3 runs to 13 residues. CDR3 loop: CASSLGHENEQFF. As DNA, the CDR3 is TGTGCCAGCAGCCTCGGACATGAAAATGAGCAGTTCTTC.

This clone occurred once. This chain uses TRBV9 with TRBJ1-1; D unresolved. This CDR3 contains 18 residues. V was shortened by 4 bases and J by 0 bases, with 22 bases between the two germline ends. The germline V gene has CDR1 SGDLS and CDR2 YYNGEE. The CDR3 loop reads CASSPRKASLTMNTEAFF. CDR3 nucleotides: TGTGCCAGCAGCCCCCGAAAAGCATCCCTAACCATGAACACTGAAGCTTTCTTT.

The chain carries TRBV3-1 (or the pseudogene TRBV3-2) and TRBJ1-1; D may be TRBD1 (5 bases). V lost 2 bases to trimming and J lost 1 base, with 14 bases between them. Germline V lookup: CDR1 LGHDT, CDR2 YNNKEL (reference sequence). This CDR3 comprises 16 residues. The CDR3 bases are TGTGCCAGCAGCCAAAAACCGGGACTCCGGAACACTGAAGCTTTCTTT. Translation gives CASSQKPGLRNTEAFF.

The chain links TRBV7-2 to TRBJ2-7; no clear D. CDR3 length: 14 residues. Germline assignment: CDR1 SGHTA and CDR2 FQGNSA. V was pared by 2 bases and J by 2 bases, with 10 bases between. CDR3 in DNA: TGTGCCAGCAGCTTATTGGGCCCCCCCTACGAGCAGTACTTC. Translated, it gives CASSLLGPPYEQYF.

This sequence joins TRBV6-2 or TRBV6-3 and TRBJ1-1; 7 bases match TRBD1. Trimming at V came to 4 bases and at J to 6 bases, leaving 8 bases not matched to a gene. In germline, CDR1 is MNHEY, CDR2 SVGEGT. The CDR3 sequence is 14 residues long. CDR3 residues: CASSLQTGRPEAFF. CDR3 in DNA: TGTGCCAGCAGTTTGCAGACAGGGAGACCTGAAGCTTTCTTT.

The genes are TRBV5-8 and TRBJ1-2, with TRBD1 identical over 8 bases. This CDR3 has 14 residues. The V gene end was trimmed by 1 base and the J gene end by 4 bases; junction bases not matched to a gene: 3. Germline V lookup: CDR1 SGHTS, CDR2 YDEGEE. The CDR3 loop is CASSLQGAVYGYTF. For the CDR3, the DNA is TGTGCCAGCAGCTTGCAGGGGGCGGTCTATGGCTACACCTTC.

CDR3 coding DNA: TGTGCCAGTAGTATCGGAACAGGGCAGGCGGAGACCCAGTACTTC. Translation gives CASSIGTGQAETQYF. The rearrangement uses TRBV19 and TRBJ2-5; D is perhaps TRBD1 (6 bases). With 3 bases removed from V and 5 bases from J, the gap between germline ends came to 16 bases. Germline V gene sequence: CDR1 LNHDA, CDR2 SQIVND (reference sequence). The CDR3 has 15 residues. Drawing the rest from reference TRBV19 and TRBJ2-5, the complete variable domain is DGGITQSPKYLFRKEGQNVTLSCEQNLNHDAMYWYRQDPGQGLRLIYYSQIVNDFQKGDIAEGYSVSREKKESFPLTVTSAQKNPTAFYLCASSIGTGQAETQYFGPGTRLLVL.